This TCR beta chain was recovered during a study of cytotoxic CD8 clonotypes in ibrutinib-treated CLL. This table comes from immunoSEQ multiplex PCR, and its TCRdb copy is limited to in-frame clones, with some not included. The sample has approximately 150,000 clones, less than 85% seen once. Germline CDR1 and CDR2: GTSNPN and SVGIG (reference sequence). The CDR3 extends over 12 amino acids. Trimming shortened V by 5 bases and J by 1 base, and 9 bases separated the two germline ends. The TCR comes from a human donor with chronic lymphocytic leukemia. V is TRBV30 and J is TRBJ2-7; D is undetermined. Sequenced here: PBMCs, sampled after 24 months of ibrutinib treatment. In DNA form, the CDR3 reads TGTGCCTGGTTACGGCCATCCTACGAGCAGTACTTC. It codes for CAWLRPSYEQYF.